The clone carrying this TCR beta chain was seen at least ten times. Antigen unknown. The sample belongs to a study of early T cells in non-severe SARS-CoV-2 infection. Study in general: The sequenced material was bulk RNA from unsorted whole blood, and its chains were unpaired.

Researchers tagged individual cDNA molecules with unique molecular identifiers. TCRdb itself ran the 5' RACE reads through MiXCR, one entry per CDR3 protein. The table includes some 77,000 distinct CDR3 sequences, roughly 13% detected once. Between the trimmed V and J ends, which lost 5 bases and 6 bases, there was a span of 17 bases. This CDR3 is 14 amino acids long. Germline values: CDR1 DFQATT, CDR2 SNEGSKA (reference sequence). General observations from the study: The VDJdb matching leaned toward anti-spike CD8 responses and overlooked private and CD4 specificities.

The chain employs TRBV20-1 and TRBJ2-4; D not resolved. The sequenced sample was whole blood. The TCR sequence derives from an adult who was a healthcare worker with PCR-confirmed SARS-CoV-2 infection or an uninfected control (not recorded which). In DNA, the CDR3 is TGCAGTGCTGGGGATGACTCCTCCGGAAACATTCAGTACTTC. Protein product: CSAGDDSSGNIQYF.